The rows below give T cell receptor beta chains drawn from one sample of a study of Ad26.COV2.S vaccination and SARS-CoV-2 variants. The data were produced by immunoSEQ multiplex PCR, yet TCRdb's version contains in-frame clones alone and is incomplete. The table includes around 380,000 clones, 88% detected once. The sample consisted of peripheral blood, taken in a trial of Ad26.COV2.S vaccine versus placebo. These receptors were collected from a person between 18 and 65 years old who received the Ad26.COV2.S COVID-19 vaccine or a placebo. Each CDR3 is given with its conserved first and last residue. Each record gives: D gene, clone size, J gene, V gene, CDR3 DNA, CDR3 protein. D genes are given only for firm matches. A clone size is listed for some rows: how often the clone was seen (once, few, many), or a class if it is expanded.

NA,NA,TRBJ1-4,TRBV7-9,TGTGCCAGCAGCTTAGAGTTTGCAACTAATGAAAAACTGTTTTTT,CASSLEFATNEKLFF
TRBD2,NA,TRBJ2-1,TRBV15,TGTGCCACCAGCAGAGATCCCTTGACTAGCGGGGGGGGCGTTAGGAATGAGCAGTTCTTC,CATSRDPLTSGGGVRNEQFF
NA,few,TRBJ2-7,TRBV7-8,TGTGCCAGCAGCTTAGCGCGGGGAGGTTTGGCCCTCTACGAGCAGTACTTC,CASSLARGGLALYEQYF
NA,NA,TRBJ1-5,TRBV19,TGTGCCAGTGGAAGGACAGAAGTGAGCAATCAGCCCCAGCATTTT,CASGRTEVSNQPQHF
TRBD2,NA,TRBJ2-5,TRBV5-8,TGTGCCAGCAGCTTGTATGGCGGGGGGTCACAAGAGACCCAGTACTTC,CASSLYGGGSQETQYF
NA,NA,TRBJ2-7,TRBV6-2/TRBV6-3,TGTGCCAGCAGTTACTCGCCGTCTTCAAGCTCCTACGAGCAGTACTTC,CASSYSPSSSSYEQYF
NA,NA,TRBJ2-7,TRBV5-4,TGTGCCAGCAGCTTCGCCGGAGGCGCGGGCGAGCAGTACTTC,CASSFAGGAGEQYF
NA,NA,TRBJ1-5,TRBV6-5,TGTGCCAGCTGGGGGGGAGCCCATCAGCCCCAGCATTTT,CASWGGAHQPQHF
TRBD2,NA,TRBJ2-1,TRBV10-2,TGCGCCAGCAGTTGGACTAGCGGGGGCATCTCCTACAATGAGCAGTTCTTC,CASSWTSGGISYNEQFF
NA,NA,TRBJ2-7,TRBV5-6,TGTGCCAGCAGCGTGGGTGACAGGCGCTCCTACGAGCAGTACTTC,CASSVGDRRSYEQYF
NA,NA,TRBJ2-2,TRBV14,TGTGCCAGCAGCCAAGTTCTTAACACCGGGGAGCTGTTTTTT,CASSQVLNTGELFF
TRBD1,NA,TRBJ1-1,TRBV5-5,TGTGCCAGCAGCACGCTATACGGGACAGGCATCACTGAAGCTTTCTTT,CASSTLYGTGITEAFF
TRBD1,NA,TRBJ2-7,TRBV4-1,TGCGCCAGCAGCCAAGATCCCCCGGACAGGTTGTCCGAGCAGTACTTC,CASSQDPPDRLSEQYF
NA,NA,TRBJ1-1,TRBV6-5,TGTGCCAGCAAGGGAGGGAAGAGGGGCACTGAAGCTTTCTTT,CASKGGKRGTEAFF
NA,few,TRBJ1-2,TRBV2,TGTGCCAGCAGTGAAGGGGAGCGCGATGGCTACACCTTC,CASSEGERDGYTF
NA,once,TRBJ2-5,TRBV4-1,TGCGCCAGCAGCCAGCCCGACAGGCGTCAAGAGACCCAGTACTTC,CASSQPDRRQETQYF
TRBD1,NA,TRBJ1-1,TRBV30,TGTGCCTGGAGTGTCAGTGCGGGACAGAGAAACACTGAAGCTTTCTTT,CAWSVSAGQRNTEAFF
NA,NA,TRBJ1-6,TRBV19,TGTGCCAGTAGTCTTAGGAGCTCCTATAATTCACCCCTCCACTTT,CASSLRSSYNSPLHF
TRBD1,NA,TRBJ1-1,TRBV9,TGTGCCAGCAACCCGGGACAGGGGTTGTTGACTGAAGCTTTCTTT,CASNPGQGLLTEAFF
TRBD2,once,TRBJ2-1,TRBV10-1,TGCGCCAGCAGTGAGTCCGCGGGGGGACCGTATGAGCAGTTCTTC,CASSESAGGPYEQFF
NA,few,TRBJ1-2,TRBV5-5,TGTGCCAGCAGATCCGGACAGAGCTATGGCTACACCTTC,CASRSGQSYGYTF
NA,once,TRBJ2-7,TRBV5-1,TGCGCCAGCAGCCCGGACACTGACTACGAGCAGTACTTC,CASSPDTDYEQYF
NA,once,TRBJ1-5,TRBV27,TGTGCCAGCAGTTCGTATAGCAATCAGCCCCAGCATTTT,CASSSYSNQPQHF
NA,NA,TRBJ1-2,TRBV11-2,TGTGCCAGCAGCCCAGCCGGGGGGCTTGGCTACACCTTC,CASSPAGGLGYTF
TRBD2,NA,TRBJ2-5,TRBV3-1/TRBV3-2,TGTGCCAGCAGCCAACGTGTCTTTGCTAGCGGGGGTCGAGAGACCCAGTACTTC,CASSQRVFASGGRETQYF
NA,NA,TRBJ2-5,TRBV5-1,TGCGCCAGCAGCTTGGGTGTCGAGTTACGGGAGACCCAGTACTTC,CASSLGVELRETQYF
NA,NA,TRBJ1-6,TRBV7-9,TGTGCCAGCAGCTTAGTCGGGACGGCAAACGGTCGCCTCCACTTT,CASSLVGTANGRLHF
NA,NA,TRBJ1-3,TRBV7-9,TGTGCCAGCAGCTTAGGGCCGGGGCAGACTGGAAACACCATATATTTT,CASSLGPGQTGNTIYF